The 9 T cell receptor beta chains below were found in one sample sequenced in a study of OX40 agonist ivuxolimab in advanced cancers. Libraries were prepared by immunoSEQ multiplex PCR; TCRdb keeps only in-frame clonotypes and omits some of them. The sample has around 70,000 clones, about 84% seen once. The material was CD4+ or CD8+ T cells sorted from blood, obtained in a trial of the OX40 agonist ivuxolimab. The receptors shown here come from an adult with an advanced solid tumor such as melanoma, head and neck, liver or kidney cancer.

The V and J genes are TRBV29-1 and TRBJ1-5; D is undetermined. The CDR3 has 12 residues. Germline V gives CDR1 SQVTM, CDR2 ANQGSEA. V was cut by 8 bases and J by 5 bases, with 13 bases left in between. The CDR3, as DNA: TGCAGCTTTCGGGAGTATGATCAGCCCCAGCATTTT. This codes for CSFREYDQPQHF.

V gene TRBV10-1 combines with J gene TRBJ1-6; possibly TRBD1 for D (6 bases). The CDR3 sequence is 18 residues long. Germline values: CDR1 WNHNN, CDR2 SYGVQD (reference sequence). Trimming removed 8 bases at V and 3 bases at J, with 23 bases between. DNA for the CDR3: TGCGCCAGCCCCCGGAAGGGGGGCCCTAGGCTCTATAATTCACCCCTCCACTTT. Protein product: CASPRKGGPRLYNSPLHF.

The CDR3 coding sequence is TGTGCCAGTCAACGGACGGATAGCTATGGCTACACCTTC. This sequence encodes CASQRTDSYGYTF. This chain links TRBV19 with TRBJ1-2; D remains unclear. Per germline, CDR1 LNHDA and CDR2 SQIVND (reference sequence). The CDR3 totals 13 residues. The V end lost 8 bases, the J end lost 4 bases, and 14 bases lay between the germline ends.

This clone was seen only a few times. As DNA, the CDR3 is TGTGCCAGTAGTATTCCGGCGGGAGCCGAAAATTACGAGCAGTACTTC. This gives the protein CASSIPAGAENYEQYF. The chain carries TRBV19 and TRBJ2-7; TRBD2 matches at 7 bases. Per the germline V gene, CDR1 is LNHDA and CDR2 is SQIVND (reference sequence). Trimming removed 3 bases from V and 4 bases from J; junction bases left unmatched: 12. The CDR3 extends over 16 amino acids.

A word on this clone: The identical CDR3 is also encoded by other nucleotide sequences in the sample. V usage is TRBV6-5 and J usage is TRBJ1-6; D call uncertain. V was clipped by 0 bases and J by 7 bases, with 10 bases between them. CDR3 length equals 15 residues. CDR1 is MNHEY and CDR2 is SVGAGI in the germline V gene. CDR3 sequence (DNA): TGTGCCAGCAGTTACTCGAACCGGGCGAATTCACCCCTCCACTTT. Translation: CASSYSNRANSPLHF.

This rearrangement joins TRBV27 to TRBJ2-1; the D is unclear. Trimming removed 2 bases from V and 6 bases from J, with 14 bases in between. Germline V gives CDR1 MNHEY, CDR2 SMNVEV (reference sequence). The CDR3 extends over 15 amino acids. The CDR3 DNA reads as TGTGCCAGCAGTTTAATTCTGGATCTTACCAATGAGCAGTTCTTC. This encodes CASSLILDLTNEQFF.

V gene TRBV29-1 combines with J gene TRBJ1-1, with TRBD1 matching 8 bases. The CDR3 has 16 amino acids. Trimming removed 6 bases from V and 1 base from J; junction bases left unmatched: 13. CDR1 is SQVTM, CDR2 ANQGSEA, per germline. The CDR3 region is CSVQRPGQASNTEAFF. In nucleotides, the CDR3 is TGCAGCGTCCAACGACCGGGACAGGCGTCGAACACTGAAGCTTTCTTT.

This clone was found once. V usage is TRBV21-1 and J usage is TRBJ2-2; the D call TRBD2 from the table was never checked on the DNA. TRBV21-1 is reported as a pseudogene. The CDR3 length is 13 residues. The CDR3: CATFGGARGELFF. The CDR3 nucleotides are TGTGCCACGTTCGGCGGTGCGCGGGGGGAGCTGTTTTTT.

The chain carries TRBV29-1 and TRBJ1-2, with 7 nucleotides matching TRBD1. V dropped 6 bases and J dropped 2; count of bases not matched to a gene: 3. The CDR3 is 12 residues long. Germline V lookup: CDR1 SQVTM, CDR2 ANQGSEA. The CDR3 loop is CSVKQGNYGYTF. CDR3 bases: TGCAGCGTAAAACAGGGGAACTATGGCTACACCTTC.